A selection of T cell receptor beta chains follows, all from one sample in a study of T cells in Graves' hyperthyroidism and ophthalmopathy. MiXCR was run by TCRdb on the multiplex PCR reads, yielding one entry per CDR3 protein. The sample includes hundreds of thousands of distinct CDR3 sequences, approximately 15% seen only once; the top ten take about 10%. Sequencing used blood. These receptors were taken from a woman aged 18-35 years with Graves' hyperthyroidism. CDR3s include the opening cysteine and the closing phenylalanine or tryptophan. The D gene is left open where the match is weak. Where a row states a size, it is once, few, many or the class of an expanded clone; other rows omit it.

size	V	D	J	CDR3	DNA
many	TRBV20-1	.	TRBJ2-7	CSAITTGDWTYEQYF	TGCAGTGCTATCACGACGGGGGACTGGACCTACGAGCAGTACTTC
many	TRBV20-1	.	TRBJ1-5	CSASSRLLDQPQHF	TGCAGTGCCTCAAGCAGACTGCTTGATCAGCCCCAGCATTTT
few	TRBV28	TRBD2	TRBJ2-1	CASSSPGREFLNEQFF	TGTGCCAGCAGTTCCCCTGGGCGGGAGTTCCTAAATGAGCAGTTCTTC
.	TRBV4-1	TRBD1	TRBJ2-3	CASSQPLRDSEQYF	TGCGCCAGCAGCCAACCCCTTCGGGACAGCGAGCAGTATTTT
many	TRBV13	.	TRBJ2-5	CASSRNSPKETQYF	TGTGCCAGCAGCCGAAATAGCCCCAAAGAGACCCAGTACTTC
many	TRBV12-3/TRBV12-4	.	TRBJ2-5	CASSLAVHAGETQYF	TGTGCCAGCAGTTTAGCGGTCCACGCTGGGGAGACCCAGTACTTC
few	TRBV18	.	TRBJ2-1	CASSLTRARAYNEQFF	TGTGCCAGCTCACTTACAAGGGCAAGGGCCTACAATGAGCAGTTCTTC
few	TRBV12-3/TRBV12-4	TRBD1	TRBJ1-3	CASSWTGLLAGNTIYF	TGTGCCAGCAGTTGGACAGGGCTCTTAGCTGGAAACACCATATATTTT
many	TRBV2	.	TRBJ1-2	CASSLKGYGYTF	TGTGCCAGCAGCCTAAAGGGCTATGGCTACACCTTC
many	TRBV13	TRBD1	TRBJ1-2	CASSSGTGNGYTF	TGTGCCAGCAGCTCCGGGACAGGGAATGGCTACACCTTC
few	TRBV29-1	TRBD1	TRBJ2-5	CSGGGQGSTQYF	TGCAGCGGCGGAGGACAGGGTTCCACCCAGTACTTC
.	TRBV5-1	.	TRBJ2-7	CASSLVSQGSYEQYF	TGCGCCAGCAGCTTGGTCTCGCAGGGTTCCTACGAGCAGTACTTC
few	TRBV7-9	.	TRBJ1-2	CASSLGTARNYGYTF	TGTGCCAGCAGCTTAGGCACGGCCCGGAACTATGGCTACACCTTC
many	TRBV6-1	.	TRBJ2-7	CASSQDSPPVYEQYF	TGTGCCAGCAGCCAAGATTCTCCCCCCGTCTACGAGCAGTACTTC
many	TRBV20-1	.	TRBJ1-2	CSARLRSGANYGYTF	TGCAGTGCTAGATTGCGTTCAGGGGCGAACTATGGCTACACCTTC
many	TRBV7-2	TRBD2	TRBJ2-7	CASSFQAGGGTEQYF	TGTGCCAGCAGCTTTCAAGCGGGAGGAGGGACGGAGCAGTACTTC
many	TRBV9	.	TRBJ1-1	CASSVGGGGTEAFF	TGTGCCAGCAGCGTAGGAGGGGGGGGGACTGAAGCTTTCTTT
many	TRBV5-6	TRBD1	TRBJ1-2	CASSLEQGVDYGYTF	TGTGCCAGCAGCTTGGAGCAGGGGGTTGACTATGGCTACACCTTC
few	TRBV15	TRBD2	TRBJ2-1	CATSRKTSGSYNEQFF	TGTGCCACCAGCAGAAAAACTAGCGGGAGCTACAATGAGCAGTTCTTC
.	TRBV6-5	.	TRBJ1-4	CASSYSHYSEKLFF	TGTGCCAGCAGTTACTCGCATTACAGCGAAAAACTGTTTTTT
.	TRBV9	TRBD2	TRBJ2-3	CASSVATSGRGADTQYF	TGTGCCAGCAGCGTAGCAACTAGCGGGAGAGGGGCAGATACGCAGTATTTT
many	TRBV20-1	.	TRBJ2-1	CSAREDGPSSYNEQFF	TGCAGTGCTAGAGAAGACGGGCCTAGCTCCTACAATGAGCAGTTCTTC
.	TRBV28	.	TRBJ2-7	CVSGSPYEQYF	TGTGTTTCGGGTTCTCCCTACGAGCAGTACTTC
.	TRBV18	TRBD1	TRBJ1-1	CASSQNTGGAGTEAFF	TGTGCCAGCTCACAAAACACAGGGGGCGCCGGAACTGAAGCTTTCTTT
many	TRBV12-3/TRBV12-4	TRBD2	TRBJ2-3	CASSPGPSGGESTDTQYF	TGTGCCAGCAGTCCTGGGCCTAGCGGGGGCGAAAGCACAGATACGCAGTATTTT
many	TRBV9	TRBD1	TRBJ2-7	CASSGSGTAKTYEQYF	TGTGCCAGCAGCGGATCCGGGACAGCGAAGACCTACGAGCAGTACTTC
.	TRBV29-1	.	TRBJ2-1	CSVDGIQLSSYNEQFF	TGCAGCGTTGATGGTATCCAACTTAGCTCCTACAATGAGCAGTTCTTC
few	TRBV11-2	TRBD2	TRBJ2-7	CASSPFLAGAREQYF	TGTGCCAGCAGCCCGTTCCTAGCGGGAGCCCGCGAGCAGTACTTC
many	TRBV7-9	.	TRBJ2-1	CASSSQQGRDYNEQFF	TGTGCCAGCAGCTCCCAACAGGGAAGGGACTACAATGAGCAGTTCTTC
many	TRBV28	.	TRBJ2-7	CASSFYRGEQYF	TGTGCCAGCAGTTTTTACCGGGGCGAGCAGTACTTC
few	TRBV5-4	TRBD2	TRBJ2-7	CASSLLTSGPYEQYF	TGTGCCAGCAGCTTGCTTACTAGCGGCCCCTACGAGCAGTACTTC
many	TRBV29-1	.	TRBJ2-3	CSVDWSISGATQYF	TGCAGCGTTGACTGGTCCATCTCGGGAGCTACGCAGTATTTT
many	TRBV20-1	.	TRBJ1-5	CSATDEGRVRNQPQHF	TGCAGTGCTACGGACGAGGGGAGGGTTCGCAATCAGCCCCAGCATTTT
.	TRBV4-1	.	TRBJ2-2	CASSQDRLVANTGELFF	TGCGCCAGCAGCCAAGATCGACTGGTTGCGAACACCGGGGAGCTGTTTTTT
few	TRBV28	.	TRBJ2-7	CASSFFYSGAPPSYEQYF	TGTGCCAGCAGTTTCTTCTATTCCGGGGCCCCACCTTCCTACGAGCAGTACTTC
.	TRBV27	TRBD2	TRBJ2-1	CASSSNSGRANEQLF	TGTGCCAGCAGTTCCAATAGCGGGAGGGCGAATGAGCAGCTCTTC
many	TRBV3-1	.	TRBJ2-7	CASSQELEQYF	TGTGCCAGCAGCCAAGAGCTCGAGCAGTACTTC
few	TRBV4-3	.	TRBJ1-3	CASSQAVFISGNTIYF	TGCGCCAGCAGCCAAGCCGTGTTCATCTCTGGAAACACCATATATTTT
.	TRBV11-1	.	TRBJ2-1	CASSPSMGKYRANEQFF	TGTGCCAGCAGCCCGAGTATGGGGAAATACAGGGCCAATGAGCAGTTCTTC
.	TRBV10-3	.	TRBJ2-1	CAIRTPGHANNEQFF	TGTGCCATCAGGACGCCGGGACACGCCAACAATGAGCAGTTCTTC
many	TRBV9	.	TRBJ1-2	CASSPGGGSYGYTF	TGTGCCAGCAGCCCTGGGGGAGGGAGCTATGGCTACACCTTC
few	TRBV29-1	TRBD1	TRBJ1-5	CSVGTAGALQHF	TGCAGCGTGGGGACAGCTGGGGCCCTTCAGCATTTT
many	TRBV11-2	TRBD2	TRBJ2-1	CASKGAGASYNEQFF	TGTGCCAGCAAAGGGGCGGGAGCCTCCTACAATGAGCAGTTCTTC
many	TRBV11-2	.	TRBJ2-3	CATSPGQRTDTQYF	TGTGCCACCTCCCCCGGACAGCGCACAGATACGCAGTATTTT
.	TRBV19	.	TRBJ2-1	CASSTGGPIPSYNEQFF	TGTGCCAGTAGTACGGGCGGGCCAATACCCTCCTACAATGAGCAGTTCTTC
many	TRBV25-1	.	TRBJ2-7	CASSEVGGWVEQYF	TGTGCCAGCAGTGAAGTTGGGGGTTGGGTTGAGCAGTACTTC
.	TRBV10-3	TRBD1	TRBJ2-7	CAISGSGRGLKYEQYF	TGTGCCATCAGTGGGTCGGGCAGGGGGCTGAAGTACGAGCAGTACTTC
many	TRBV14	.	TRBJ2-7	CASSQGEAIYEQYF	TGTGCCAGCAGCCAAGGAGAAGCCATCTACGAGCAGTACTTC
few	TRBV7-9	TRBD1	TRBJ2-5	CASSLPTGGNVTQYF	TGTGCCAGCAGCTTACCGACAGGGGGTAACGTGACCCAGTACTTC
many	TRBV10-3	.	TRBJ2-3	CAISESGPTPDTQYF	TGTGCCATCAGTGAGTCGGGACCGACCCCAGATACGCAGTATTTT
.	TRBV19	.	TRBJ1-2	CASSPTDSPRGYTF	TGTGCCAGTAGTCCAACGGACAGTCCTCGTGGCTACACCTTC
many	TRBV30	.	TRBJ1-2	CAWRGDSHGYTF	TGTGCCTGGAGAGGGGATAGCCATGGCTACACCTTC
few	TRBV6-2/TRBV6-3	.	TRBJ2-5	CASSYYGPQETQYF	TGTGCCAGCAGTTACTACGGACCACAAGAGACCCAGTACTTC